This entry features one T cell receptor beta chain sequence. The data originate from a study of patients and donors after allogeneic stem cell transplantation. Germline V gene sequence: CDR1 MNHNS, CDR2 SASEGT. The junction had 5 bases not matched to a gene; V was cut back by 5 bases and J by 7 bases. The CDR3 length is 14 residues. TCRdb used MiXCR to reprocess the RT-PCR reads, holding one entry per CDR3 protein. This sample has roughly 250,000 distinct CDR3 sequences, with 13% to 15% found just once. The clonotype comes from a human donor who was either an allogeneic HSCT recipient or a stem cell or donor lymphocyte infusion donor (not recorded which). It is not recorded whose cells these are; they may come from a transplant donor. The chain links TRBV6-1 to TRBJ2-7; 13 bases map to TRBD2. Material: blood, either unsorted or a sorted T cell fraction (not recorded which). CDR3 DNA: TGTGCCAGCAGTCCCCGGACTAGCGGGAGTGAGCAGTACTTC. Protein sequence: CASSPRTSGSEQYF.